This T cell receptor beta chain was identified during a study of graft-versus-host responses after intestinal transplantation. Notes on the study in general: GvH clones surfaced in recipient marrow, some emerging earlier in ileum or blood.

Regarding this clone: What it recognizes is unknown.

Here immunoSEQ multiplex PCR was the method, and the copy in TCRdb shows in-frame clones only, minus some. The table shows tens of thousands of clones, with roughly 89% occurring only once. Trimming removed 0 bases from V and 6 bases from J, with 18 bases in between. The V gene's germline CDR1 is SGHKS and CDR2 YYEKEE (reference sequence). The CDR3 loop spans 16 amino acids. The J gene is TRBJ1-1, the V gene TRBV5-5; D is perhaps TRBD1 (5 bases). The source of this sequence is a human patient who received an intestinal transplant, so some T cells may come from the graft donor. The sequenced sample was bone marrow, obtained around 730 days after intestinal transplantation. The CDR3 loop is CASSLGGTSLHAEAFF. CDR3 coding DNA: TGTGCCAGCAGCTTGGGGGGGACCTCTCTTCATGCTGAAGCTTTCTTT.